The sequence of this TCR beta chain was determined in a study of graft-versus-host responses after intestinal transplantation. Study summary: Isolated intestinal, liver-intestinal, or multivisceral transplants had been given to the recipients.

The assay was immunoSEQ multiplex PCR, and TCRdb's table has in-frame clones only and misses some. Of some 100,000 clones in the sample, 90% to 95% were seen once. This clone was counted once. Antigen: not known. The receptor was derived from a human donor who received an intestinal transplant. Specimen: unstimulated CD8+ T cells sorted from spleen or lymph node cells, collected before intestinal transplant.

The CDR3 loop is CASSLRRGLDTEAFF. The CDR3 DNA follows: TGCGCCAGCAGCTTGCGACGCGGTTTGGACACTGAAGCTTTCTTT. This chain links TRBV5-1 with TRBJ1-1; no clear D. Germline V CDR1 and CDR2: SGHRS, YFSETQ. Between the trimmed V and J ends, which lost 1 base and 3 bases, there was a span of 13 bases. This CDR3 spans 15 amino acids.